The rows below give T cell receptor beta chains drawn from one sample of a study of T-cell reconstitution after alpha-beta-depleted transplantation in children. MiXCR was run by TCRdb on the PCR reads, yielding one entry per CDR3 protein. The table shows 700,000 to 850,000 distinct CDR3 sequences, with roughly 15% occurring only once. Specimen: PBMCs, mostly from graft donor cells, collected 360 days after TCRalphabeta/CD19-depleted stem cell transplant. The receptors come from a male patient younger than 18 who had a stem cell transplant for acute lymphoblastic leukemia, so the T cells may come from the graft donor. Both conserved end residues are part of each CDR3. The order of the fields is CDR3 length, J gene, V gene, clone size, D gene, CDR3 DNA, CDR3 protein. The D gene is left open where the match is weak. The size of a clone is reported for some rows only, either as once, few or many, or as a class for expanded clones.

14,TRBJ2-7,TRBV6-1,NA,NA,TGTGCCAGCAGTTTAGCCTTCCTAGCGAACGAGCAGTACTTC,CASSLAFLANEQYF
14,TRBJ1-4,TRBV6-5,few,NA,TGTGCCAGCAGTTTAAACCGGGCGAATGAAAAACTGTTTTTT,CASSLNRANEKLFF
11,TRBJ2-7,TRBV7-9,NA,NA,TGTGCCAGCAGCCCAGAATACGAGCAGTACTTC,CASSPEYEQYF
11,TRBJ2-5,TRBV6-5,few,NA,TGTGCCAGCAGTCAGGGCCAGGCCCAGTACTTC,CASSQGQAQYF
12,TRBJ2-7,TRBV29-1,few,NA,TGCAGCGTTCGTGGGGTCGCCTACGAGCAGTACTTC,CSVRGVAYEQYF
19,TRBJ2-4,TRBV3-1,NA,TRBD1,TGTGCCAGCAGCCGTCCCCGGACAGGTATAGCCTTAGCCAAAAACATTCAGTACTTC,CASSRPRTGIALAKNIQYF
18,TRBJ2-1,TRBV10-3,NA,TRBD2,TGTGCCATCAGTGGGGAGACGGTAGCGGGAGGGCTTTACAATGAGCAGTTCTTC,CAISGETVAGGLYNEQFF
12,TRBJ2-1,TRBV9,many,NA,TGTGCCAGCAGCGTAGGCGAACGTGAGCAGTTCTTC,CASSVGEREQFF
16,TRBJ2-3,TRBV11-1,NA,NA,TGTGCCAGCAGCTGGAACCTAGCGCAGGCGGCAGTGGCGCAGTATTTT,CASSWNLAQAAVAQYF
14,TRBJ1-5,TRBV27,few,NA,TGTGCCAGCTTCCGTTCCCTTGCCAGGCAGCCCCAGCATTTT,CASFRSLARQPQHF
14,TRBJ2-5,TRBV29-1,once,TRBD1,TGCAGCGCCCGGGACAGGGCAGAGGCGAAGACCCAGTACTTC,CSARDRAEAKTQYF
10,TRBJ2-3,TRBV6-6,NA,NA,TGTGCCAGCGTTGAAGATACGCAGTATTTT,CASVEDTQYF
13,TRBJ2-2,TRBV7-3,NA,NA,TGTGCCAGCAGCCGAGCGGGCGGCGGGGAGCTGTTTTTT,CASSRAGGGELFF
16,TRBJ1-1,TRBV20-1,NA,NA,TGCAGTGCTAGTACAGGGCGAGCGTTGGTGAACACTGAAGCTTTCTTT,CSASTGRALVNTEAFF
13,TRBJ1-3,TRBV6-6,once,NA,TGTGCCAGCACCCAACCCCAGGGAAACACCATATATTTT,CASTQPQGNTIYF
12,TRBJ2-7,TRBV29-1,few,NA,TGCAGCGTTCTAGAGGACAGCTACGAGCAGTACTTC,CSVLEDSYEQYF
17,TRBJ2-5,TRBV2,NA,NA,TGTGCCAGCAGTGACTACCTTCACCCGGGCACCCAAGAGACCCAGTACTTC,CASSDYLHPGTQETQYF
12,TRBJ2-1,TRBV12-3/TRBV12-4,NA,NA,TGTGCCAGCATCCTCAGGGGCAATGAGCAGTTCTTC,CASILRGNEQFF
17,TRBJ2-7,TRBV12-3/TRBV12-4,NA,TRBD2,TGTGCCAGCATAAGTAGCGGGAGGGCCGGCGGTTCCTACGAGCAGTACTTC,CASISSGRAGGSYEQYF
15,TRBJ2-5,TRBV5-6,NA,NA,TGTGCCAGCAGCTCCATAGCGGTTCTCCAAGAGACCCAGTACTTC,CASSSIAVLQETQYF
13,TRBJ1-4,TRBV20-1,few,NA,TGCAGTGCTAGTGGGGAGAGGGGTGAAAAACTGTTTTTT,CSASGERGEKLFF
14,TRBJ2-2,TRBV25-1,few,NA,TGTGCCAGCAGTGAATCGGTCAACACCGGGGAGCTGTTTTTT,CASSESVNTGELFF
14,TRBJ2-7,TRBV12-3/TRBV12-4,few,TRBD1,TGTGCCAGCAGCCGCCCCGGGACAGTTAGCGAGCAGTACTTC,CASSRPGTVSEQYF
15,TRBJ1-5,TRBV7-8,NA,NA,TGTGCCAGCAGCTTAGGGGCCTCCGGCAATCAGCCCCAGCATTTT,CASSLGASGNQPQHF
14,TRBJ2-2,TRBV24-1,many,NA,TGTGCCACCAGGGTAGCTCGTGACACCGGGGAGCTGTTTTTT,CATRVARDTGELFF
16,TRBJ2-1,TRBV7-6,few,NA,TGTGCCAGCAGCCCAAGCCCCTCCGCTAGCCCCAATGAGCAGTTCTTC,CASSPSPSASPNEQFF
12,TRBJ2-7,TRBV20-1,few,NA,TGCAGTGCTAGGGGAAGGGGTTTCGGGCAGTACTTC,CSARGRGFGQYF
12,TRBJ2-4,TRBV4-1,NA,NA,TGCGCCAGCAGCCAACAGGGGAACATTCAGTACTTC,CASSQQGNIQYF
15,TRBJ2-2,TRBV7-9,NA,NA,TGTGCCAGCAGCTTAAGAACCCCGAACACCGGGGAGCTGTTTTTT,CASSLRTPNTGELFF
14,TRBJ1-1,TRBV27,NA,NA,TGTGCCAGCAGTTCCCTGCTTTCTGGCACTGAAGCTTTCTTT,CASSSLLSGTEAFF
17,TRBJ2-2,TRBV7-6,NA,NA,TGTGCCAGCAGCTTAGTTCCGATTACGGGCGGCACCGGGGAGCTGTTTTTT,CASSLVPITGGTGELFF
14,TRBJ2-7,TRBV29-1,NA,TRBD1,TGCAGCGTTGAAGGGAGACAGGGGGCCTACGAGCAGTACTTC,CSVEGRQGAYEQYF
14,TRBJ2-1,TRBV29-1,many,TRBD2,TGCAGCGTCACCCGGGCTAGCGGGAGAAATGAGCAGTTCTTC,CSVTRASGRNEQFF
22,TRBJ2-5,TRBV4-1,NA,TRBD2,TGCGCCAGCAGCCAAGATTCGGTTCCGAGGGGACTAGCGGGAGGGATGGGAGAGACCCAGTACTTC,CASSQDSVPRGLAGGMGETQYF
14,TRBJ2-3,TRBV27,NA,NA,TGTGCCAGCAGTTTTATGCTGGGCACAGATACGCAGTATTTT,CASSFMLGTDTQYF
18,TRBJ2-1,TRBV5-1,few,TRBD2,TGCGCCAGCAGCTTGTCGGCGAGACTAGCGGCACCCTACAATGAGCAGTTCTTC,CASSLSARLAAPYNEQFF
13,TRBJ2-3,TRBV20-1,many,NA,TGCAGTGCTAGGACACGGGGGACAGATACGCAGTATTTT,CSARTRGTDTQYF
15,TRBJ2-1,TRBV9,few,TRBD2,TGTGCCAGCAGCGGAGGACTAGCGGGAGGTCGTCCGCAGTTCTTC,CASSGGLAGGRPQFF
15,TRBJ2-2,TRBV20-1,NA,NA,TGCAGCCTAACTTCCGGGACTGCGAACACCGGGGAGCTGTTTTTT,CSLTSGTANTGELFF
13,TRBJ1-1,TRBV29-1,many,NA,TGCAGCGTTGCCCCCAGGGCGAACACTGAAGCTTTCTTT,CSVAPRANTEAFF
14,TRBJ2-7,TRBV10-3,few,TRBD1,TGTGCCACCAGGACGGGACAGGGTGTCTACGAGCAGTACTTC,CATRTGQGVYEQYF
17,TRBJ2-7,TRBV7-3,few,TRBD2,TGTGCCAGCAGCTTCCAAAGGACTAGCGGGAGTGTCTACGAGCAGTACTTC,CASSFQRTSGSVYEQYF
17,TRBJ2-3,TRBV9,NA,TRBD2,TGTGCCAGCAGCGTAACCCTAGCGGGACCCCGCACAGATACGCAGTATTTT,CASSVTLAGPRTDTQYF
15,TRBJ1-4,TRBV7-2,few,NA,TGTGCCAGCAGCTCACAGGGCCTTACTAATGAAAAACTGTTTTTT,CASSSQGLTNEKLFF
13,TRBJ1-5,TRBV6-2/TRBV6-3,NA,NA,TGTGCCGTGCGGGTGGGGGGCAATCAGCCCCAGCATTTT,CAVRVGGNQPQHF
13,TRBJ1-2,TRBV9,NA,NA,TGTGCCAGCAGCGTAGTGGACTCCTGGGGCTACACCTTC,CASSVVDSWGYTF
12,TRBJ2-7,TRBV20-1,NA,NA,TGCAGTGCTCCAGGGTTTAACTACGAGCAGTACTTC,CSAPGFNYEQYF
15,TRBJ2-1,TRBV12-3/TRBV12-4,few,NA,TGTGCCAGCAGTTTTGTTGCGGTTTCTTACAATGAGCAGTTCTTC,CASSFVAVSYNEQFF
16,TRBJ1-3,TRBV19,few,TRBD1,TGTGCCAGTAGTTCCTCCGGGACAGGGTCTGGAAACACCATATATTTT,CASSSSGTGSGNTIYF